The 28 T cell receptor beta chains listed next were all sequenced from one sample in a study of cytomegalovirus exposure and HLA in healthy donors (TCRdb year 2017). Libraries were built with the immunoSEQ multiplex PCR assay. For the multiplex PCR, a mixture combining 60 forward primers for TCR Vbeta segments and 13 reverse primers for TCR Jbeta segments was used. TCRdb mirrors the immuneACCESS table, restricted to in-frame sequences. Some clones are absent from its copies; in checked studies, under half trace to an unresolved V gene, and the reason for the others is unknown. The sample table holds under 150,000 clones, of which about three quarters were seen once. Roughly 3% of the sample is taken by the ten largest. Sequenced: PBMCs. The receptors were gathered from a human donor in good health.

The J gene is TRBJ1-2, the V gene TRBV7-2; D possibly corresponds to TRBD1 (5 bases). The CDR3 has 17 amino acids. Trimming took off 5 bases at V and 4 bases at J, with 23 bases between the two ends. Germline-derived CDR1 and CDR2 are SGHTA and FQGNSA. This CDR3 reads CASSAYNQGGLSYGYTF. In nucleotides, the CDR3 is TGTGCCAGCAGCGCTTACAACCAGGGAGGACTTTCCTATGGCTACACCTTC.

The V call is TRBV27, the J call TRBJ1-5; 8 bases are a match to TRBD1. The CDR3 is 18 amino acids. V was clipped by 0 bases and J by 7 bases; unmatched bases: 14. Germline V gene lookup returns CDR1 MNHEY and CDR2 SMNVEV (reference sequence). CDR3 in DNA: TGTGCCAGCAGTTTATCGGCTTGGGGCAGGGGGCAGGGACAGCCCCAGCATTTT. Residues: CASSLSAWGRGQGQPQHF.

The chain carries TRBV10-1 and TRBJ2-7; 8 bases line up with TRBD2. The length of the CDR3 is 15 residues. Germline V gene sequence: CDR1 WNHNN, CDR2 SYGVQD (reference sequence). V lost 3 bases and J lost 2; bases outside the gene matches: 6. Here the CDR3 reads CASSDLPGGTYEQYF. The CDR3 DNA sequence: TGCGCCAGCAGTGACTTACCGGGGGGGACCTACGAGCAGTACTTC.

The chain links TRBV5-1 to TRBJ2-7; 9 bases agree with TRBD1. The CDR3 loop spans 16 amino acids. V gave up 0 bases and J gave up 2 bases; unmatched junction bases: 6. CDR1 is SGHRS, CDR2 YFSETQ, per germline. CDR3 nucleotides: TGCGCCAGCAGCTTGGGGGGACAGGGTCCCGCCTACGAGCAGTACTTC. Its translation: CASSLGGQGPAYEQYF.

V usage is TRBV5-6 and J usage is TRBJ2-5; possible D gene TRBD2, 6 bases. The J call is in doubt because the DNA end fits TRBJ2-7 better. Germline V gene sequence: CDR1 SGHDT, CDR2 YYEEEE. This CDR3 has 15 residues. The CDR3 protein is CASSFLAGRLLEQYF. The CDR3 coding sequence is TGTGCCAGCAGCTTCCTGGCGGGGAGGCTTCTCGAGCAGTACTTC.

This sequence joins TRBV15 and TRBJ1-2; D perhaps matches TRBD1 (5 bases). The germline V gene has CDR1 LNHNV and CDR2 YYDKDF (reference sequence). Trimming took off 4 bases at V and 1 base at J, with 13 bases between the two ends. The CDR3 has 15 residues. CDR3 coding DNA: TGTGCCACCAGCATCCGGGTCCAGGGTAACTATGGCTACACCTTC. This codes for CATSIRVQGNYGYTF.

The chain links TRBV9 to TRBJ2-3; 9 nucleotides line up with TRBD2. The germline CDR1 and CDR2 sequences are SGDLS and YYNGEE. Germline trimming cut 0 bases from V and 3 bases from J; bases unmatched to any gene: 2. The CDR3 sequence is 15 residues long. The CDR3 is CASSVGSGGTDTQYF. The CDR3 coding sequence is TGTGCCAGCAGCGTAGGTAGCGGGGGAACAGATACGCAGTATTTT.

The chain couples TRBV7-3 to TRBJ2-1; D gene uncertain. Germline assignment: CDR1 SGHTA and CDR2 FQGTGA. The CDR3 runs to 15 residues. Trimming removed 1 base at V and 0 bases at J, with 7 bases between. CDR3 sequence reads: CASSLIRSSYNEQFF. DNA of the CDR3: TGTGCCAGCAGCTTAATACGGAGCTCCTACAATGAGCAGTTCTTC.

CDR3 amino acids: CASSEKRYEQYF. The CDR3 coding sequence is TGCGCCAGCAGTGAGAAGCGCTACGAGCAGTACTTC. The chain employs TRBV10-2 and TRBJ2-7; D call uncertain. The CDR3 runs 12 residues. CDR1 WSHSY and CDR2 SAAADI come from the germline V gene. Trimming cost V 2 bases and J 3 bases, with 5 bases left between them.

This sequence joins TRBV15 and TRBJ2-1; 7 nucleotides agree with TRBD2. This CDR3 has 17 amino acids. Germline values: CDR1 LNHNV, CDR2 YYDKDF (reference sequence). V was pared by 0 bases and J by 7 bases, with 12 bases of the junction left unmatched. CDR3 DNA: TGTGCCACCAGCAGAGATCCGGGGGAGGGGAAGAGGAATGAGCAGTTCTTC. Translated: CATSRDPGEGKRNEQFF.

V and J are TRBV19 and TRBJ1-2; tentatively, D is TRBD1 (6 bases). From germline, CDR1 is LNHDA and CDR2 SQIVND (reference sequence). Deletions cut 5 bases from V and 7 bases from J, with 17 bases between. This CDR3 region has 14 residues. The CDR3 region is CASSVQGQSGGYTF. DNA of the CDR3: TGTGCCAGTAGTGTTCAGGGACAATCGGGTGGCTACACCTTC. The full variable domain, in which reference TRBV19 and TRBJ1-2 provide the parts outside the CDR3, is DGGITQSPKYLFRKEGQNVTLSCEQNLNHDAMYWYRQDPGQGLRLIYYSQIVNDFQKGDIAEGYSVSREKKESFPLTVTSAQKNPTAFYLCASSVQGQSGGYTFGSGTRLTVV.

V gene TRBV7-8 combines with J gene TRBJ2-3, with 13 positions matching TRBD2. From germline, CDR1 is SGHVS and CDR2 FQNEAQ. The CDR3 contains 14 residues. The junction had 1 base not matched to a gene; V was cut back by 2 bases and J by 8 bases. CDR3 in amino acids: CASSLTSGGGTQYF. CDR3 nucleotide sequence: TGTGCCAGCAGCTTAACTAGCGGGGGGGGTACGCAGTATTTT. Using reference TRBV7-8 and TRBJ2-3 for the parts outside the CDR3, the full variable domain is GAGVSQSPRYKVAKRGQDVALRCDPISGHVSLFWYQQALGQGPEFLTYFQNEAQLDKSGLPSDRFFAERPEGSVSTLKIQRTQQEDSAVYLCASSLTSGGGTQYFGPGTRLTVL.

The chain carries TRBV30 and TRBJ1-4, with D maybe TRBD1 (5 bases). V was cut by 2 bases and J by 10 bases, with 17 bases left in between. This CDR3 has 14 amino acids. The germline V gene has CDR1 GTSNPN and CDR2 SVGIG (reference sequence). The CDR3 loop reads CAWSKGGGIGKLFF. The CDR3 coding sequence is TGTGCCTGGAGTAAGGGTGGGGGGATAGGAAAACTGTTTTTT.

The chain carries TRBV7-8 and TRBJ2-7; 8 nucleotides match TRBD2. Unmatched junction bases numbered 9, after V lost 5 bases and J lost 0 bases. This CDR3 has 16 amino acids. The germline V gene encodes CDR1 SGHVS and CDR2 FQNEAQ. CDR3 sequence reads: CASSPRLASSSYEQYF. CDR3 nucleotides: TGTGCCAGCAGCCCCAGACTAGCGTCGAGCTCCTACGAGCAGTACTTC.

This chain connects TRBV19 to TRBJ1-2; 9 nucleotides line up with TRBD1. Trimming removed 6 bases from V and 4 bases from J; junction bases left unmatched: 9. This CDR3 region has 15 residues. The germline gives CDR1 LNHDA, CDR2 SQIVND (reference sequence). The CDR3 coding sequence is TGTGCCAGTAGACAGGGGGCTGTTGAGAGCTATGGCTACACCTTC. Translating it yields CASRQGAVESYGYTF.

CDR3 nucleotide sequence: TGTGCCAGCAGCCAGAAAACAGGGGTAGGCGGGGAGCTGTTTTTT. Residues: CASSQKTGVGGELFF. V gene TRBV7-2 combines with J gene TRBJ2-2; 7 bases agree with TRBD1. The length of the CDR3 is 15 residues. The germline gives CDR1 SGHTA, CDR2 FQGNSA. The ends lost 5 bases at V and 7 bases at J; junction bases unmatched: 10.

The genes are TRBV7-8 and TRBJ2-5; D is unclear. The ends were cut back, 3 bases at V and 1 base at J, with 6 bases in the middle. The CDR3 has 13 residues. CDR1 SGHVS and CDR2 FQNEAQ come from the germline V gene. The CDR3 bases are TGTGCCAGCAGCTTGACAATCCAAGAGACCCAGTACTTC. It translates to CASSLTIQETQYF. The variable domain in full, with the rest retrieved from reference TRBV7-8 and TRBJ2-5, is GAGVSQSPRYKVAKRGQDVALRCDPISGHVSLFWYQQALGQGPEFLTYFQNEAQLDKSGLPSDRFFAERPEGSVSTLKIQRTQQEDSAVYLCASSLTIQETQYFGPGTRLLVL.

This clone was detected only a few times. The V call is TRBV11-2, the J call TRBJ2-1, with D perhaps TRBD2 (5 bases). The CDR3 is 13 amino acids. V lost 5 bases and J 4 bases, leaving 9 bases between the germline ends. CDR1 and CDR2 from the germline V gene are SGHAT and FQNNGV. CDR3 amino acids: CASSRSGYNEQFF. CDR3 bases: TGTGCCAGCAGCAGGTCGGGGTACAATGAGCAGTTCTTC. Variable domain in full (rest from reference TRBV11-2 and TRBJ2-1): EAGVAQSPRYKIIEKRQSVAFWCNPISGHATLYWYQQILGQGPKLLIQFQNNGVVDDSQLPKDRFSAERLKGVDSTLKIQPAKLEDSAVYLCASSRSGYNEQFFGPGTRLTVL.

The chain is built from TRBV6-6 and TRBJ2-5, with 11 bases identical to TRBD1. The end of the DNA fits TRBJ2-7 better, so the J call may be wrong. Germline V CDR1 and CDR2: MNHNY, SVGAGI (reference sequence). This CDR3 region has 14 residues. CDR3 coding DNA: TGTGCCAGCAGTACCGGACAGGGGGCGTACGAGCAGTACTTC. This translates into CASSTGQGAYEQYF.

V usage is TRBV28 and J usage is TRBJ2-3; D not resolved. This CDR3 contains 14 residues. From germline, CDR1 is MDHEN and CDR2 SYDVKM. V was trimmed by 1 base and J by 5 bases, leaving 10 bases between them. The CDR3 sequence is CASSLLKGVDTQYF. The CDR3 DNA reads TGTGCCAGCAGTTTATTAAAAGGAGTAGATACGCAGTATTTT.

V is TRBV9 and J is TRBJ2-1; 9 bases align to TRBD2. The germline CDR1 and CDR2 sequences are SGDLS and YYNGEE. V lost 2 bases, J lost 8 bases, and 11 bases stayed unmatched. The CDR3 is 16 amino acids. The CDR3 sequence: CASSVGLGLATDEQFF. The CDR3 nucleotides are TGTGCCAGCAGCGTTGGTCTGGGACTAGCTACCGATGAGCAGTTCTTC.

The chain recombines TRBV2 with TRBJ2-1; TRBD2 matches at 10 bases. CDR3 length equals 16 residues. The V and J ends lost 9 bases and 15 bases, in that order; junction bases with no gene match: 23. Germline lookup yields CDR1 SNHLY and CDR2 FYNNEI. CDR3 protein: CARAGPGLASEGVAFF. CDR3 nucleotide sequence: TGTGCCAGAGCGGGACCGGGACTAGCGTCCGAGGGTGTCGCGTTCTTC.

This clone was seen a handful of times. The chain carries TRBV18 and TRBJ2-7; weak D call: TRBD1 (6 bases). Germline lookup yields CDR1 KGHSH and CDR2 LQKENI. This CDR3 has 14 residues. Trimming removed 3 bases at V and 2 bases at J, with 11 bases between. The CDR3 region is CASSPRRTAYEQYF. The DNA of the CDR3 is TGTGCCAGCTCACCCCGGCGGACAGCCTACGAGCAGTACTTC.

V is TRBV7-8 and J is TRBJ1-1, with D perhaps matching TRBD1 (5 bases). The CDR3 is 14 residues long. Trimming shortened V by 5 bases and J by 0 bases, and 10 bases separated the two germline ends. Germline V lookup: CDR1 SGHVS, CDR2 FQNEAQ. The CDR3 bases are TGTGCCAGCAGCAGACAGCTAATGAACACTGAAGCTTTCTTT. It yields the protein CASSRQLMNTEAFF.

This clone was counted only a few times. The chain joins TRBV6-1 to TRBJ2-2, with 7 positions matching TRBD2. This CDR3 has 13 residues. The V gene end was trimmed by 8 bases and the J gene end by 7 bases; junction bases not matched to a gene: 7. The germline V gene has CDR1 MNHNS and CDR2 SASEGT. CDR3 bases: TGTGCCAGCCGATTCACTAGCGTCGGGGAGCTGTTTTTT. Amino acid sequence: CASRFTSVGELFF.

V gene TRBV7-2 combines with J gene TRBJ2-1; 10 nucleotides agree with TRBD1. The trim removed 4 bases at V and 6 bases at J, leaving 6 bases unmatched. Germline V gives CDR1 SGHTA, CDR2 FQGNSA. The CDR3 sequence is 15 residues long. As DNA, the CDR3 is TGTGCCAGCAGCTCGACAGGGGGCAGAGTCAATGAGCAGTTCTTC. This encodes CASSSTGGRVNEQFF.

The chain carries TRBV11-1 and TRBJ1-1; TRBD1 is a possible D gene (5 bases). Germline CDR1 SGHAT, CDR2 FQDESV (reference sequence). The CDR3 length is 13 residues. Trimming removed 4 bases at V and 8 bases at J, with 14 bases between. The CDR3 DNA sequence: TGTGCCAGCAGCTCTTTGGGCCAGGGAGAAGCTTTCTTT. Its translation is CASSSLGQGEAFF.

The chain employs TRBV4-3 and TRBJ2-7; 7 positions agree with TRBD2. V dropped 0 bases and J dropped 4; count of bases not matched to a gene: 9. From germline, CDR1 is LGHNA and CDR2 YSLEER. This CDR3 has 16 residues. The CDR3 DNA sequence: TGCGCCAGCAGCCAAGATCTTGCCGGGGGGACTTACGAGCAGTACTTC. Amino acid sequence: CASSQDLAGGTYEQYF.